This entry is about one T cell receptor (beta chain). Assay used: immunoSEQ multiplex PCR; TCRdb lists only in-frame clones, some missing. The data hold fewer than 350,000 clones, with roughly 85% observed a single time. The data belong to a study of blood T cell repertoires in COVID-19. Study-level background: The United States, Italy and Spain provided the acute and convalescent COVID-19 samples. The cDNA or gDNA used as material had been derived from T cells, B-cell-depleted T cells, or PBMCs.

Germline V gene data show CDR1 as SEHNR and CDR2 as FQNEAQ (reference sequence). The CDR3 has 14 residues. V was shortened by 5 bases and J by 1 base, with 8 bases between the two germline ends. V is TRBV7-9 and J is TRBJ1-4; D possibly corresponds to TRBD1 (5 bases). The TCR originated in a human donor in a cohort sampled during active COVID-19. Sequencing used peripheral blood. The CDR3 sequence: CASSPTETNEKLFF. The CDR3, as DNA: TGTGCCAGCAGCCCGACAGAAACTAATGAAAAACTGTTTTTT.